The clone carrying this TCR beta chain was recorded at least ten times. Its specificity is not known. Unique molecular identifiers were built into the TCR beta cDNA libraries. A population of roughly 0.85 to 10 million T cells gave rise to roughly 490,000 cDNA molecules. TCRdb re-derived calls from the PCR reads in MiXCR, one entry per CDR3 protein. The table lists fewer than 850,000 distinct CDR3 sequences, roughly 27% of them singletons, with roughly 0.53% in the top ten. This sample is part of a study of post-analysis software for immune sequencing data. Study results and limitations: For normalized Chao1 diversity, multiple sclerosis patients scored significantly lower than controls did. Same-batch samples co-clustered strongly by F measure. Comparison of patients with controls showed 5 or 6 TRBV segments more frequent in patients, TRBV5-6, TRBV5-1 and TRBV20-1 among them.

V dropped 3 bases and J dropped 0 bases, with 10 bases sitting between them. Germline CDR1 reads MDHEN; CDR2 reads SYDVKM. CDR3 length: 15 residues. The receptor was isolated from a girl aged 5-17 years with multiple sclerosis. Material: blood. The J gene is TRBJ2-3, the V gene TRBV28, with D perhaps assigned TRBD1 or TRBD2 (6 bases each). CDR3 region: CASSLRGTSTDTQYF. The DNA of the CDR3 is TGTGCCAGCAGTTTGCGCGGGACAAGCACAGATACGCAGTATTTT.